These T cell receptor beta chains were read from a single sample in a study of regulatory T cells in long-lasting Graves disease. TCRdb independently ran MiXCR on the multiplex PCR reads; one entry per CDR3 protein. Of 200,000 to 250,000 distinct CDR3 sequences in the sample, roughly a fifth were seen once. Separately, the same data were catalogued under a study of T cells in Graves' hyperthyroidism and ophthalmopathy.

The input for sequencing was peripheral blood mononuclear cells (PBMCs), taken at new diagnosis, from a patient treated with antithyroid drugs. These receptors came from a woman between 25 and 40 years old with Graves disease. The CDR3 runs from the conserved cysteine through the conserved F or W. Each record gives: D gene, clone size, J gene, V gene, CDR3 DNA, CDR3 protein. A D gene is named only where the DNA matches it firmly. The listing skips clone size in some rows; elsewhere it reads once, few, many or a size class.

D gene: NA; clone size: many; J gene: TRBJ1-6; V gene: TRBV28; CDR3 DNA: TGTGCCAGCGATAAAACGGGACCTGGGACTTCACCCCTCCACTTT; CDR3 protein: CASDKTGPGTSPLHF
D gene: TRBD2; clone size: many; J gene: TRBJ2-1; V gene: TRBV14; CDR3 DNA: TGTGCCAGCAGCCCCCGACTAGCGGGTTCATACAATGAGCAGTTCTTC; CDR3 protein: CASSPRLAGSYNEQFF
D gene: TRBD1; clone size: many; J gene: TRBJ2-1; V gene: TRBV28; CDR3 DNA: TGTGCCAGCAGTTCCCCGGGACAGGGGGACGACAATGAGCAGTTCTTC; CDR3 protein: CASSSPGQGDDNEQFF
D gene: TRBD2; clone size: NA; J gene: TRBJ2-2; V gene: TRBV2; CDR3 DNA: TGTGCCAGCAGTGATCGGCTAGCGGGAACTGGGGAGCTGTTTTTT; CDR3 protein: CASSDRLAGTGELFF
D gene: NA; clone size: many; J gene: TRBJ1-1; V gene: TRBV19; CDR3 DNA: TGTGCCAGTAGTATTTCCCCCCGGGGCGGCACTGAAGCTTTCTTT; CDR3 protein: CASSISPRGGTEAFF
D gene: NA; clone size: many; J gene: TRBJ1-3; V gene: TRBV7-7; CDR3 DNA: TGTGCTAGCAGCTCTACAGGGCAGGACACCATATATTTT; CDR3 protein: CASSSTGQDTIYF
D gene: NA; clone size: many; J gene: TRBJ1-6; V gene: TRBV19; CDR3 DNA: TGTGCCAGTAGTATACAGGGGAGTGGCCTCAACCCTCGGTCACCCCTCCACTTT; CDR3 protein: CASSIQGSGLNPRSPLHF
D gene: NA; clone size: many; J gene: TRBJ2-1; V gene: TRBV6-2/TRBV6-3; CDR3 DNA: TGTGCCAGCAGTTCCCCGGACAGATCCCCCTACAATGAGCAGTTCTTC; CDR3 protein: CASSSPDRSPYNEQFF
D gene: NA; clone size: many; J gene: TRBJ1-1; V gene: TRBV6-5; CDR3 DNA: TGTGCCAGCAGTTACTCGAAAAGGATGGCCGGACCCGCTTTCTTT; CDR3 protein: CASSYSKRMAGPAFF
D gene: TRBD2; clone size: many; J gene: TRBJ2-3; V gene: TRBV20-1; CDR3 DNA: TGCAGTGCTGGGAGCGGGGGGCGGAATACGCAGTATTTT; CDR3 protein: CSAGSGGRNTQYF
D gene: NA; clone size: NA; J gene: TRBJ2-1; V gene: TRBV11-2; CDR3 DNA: TGTGCCAGCAGCTTGAACGGACCAGACAATGAGCAGTTCTTC; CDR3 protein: CASSLNGPDNEQFF
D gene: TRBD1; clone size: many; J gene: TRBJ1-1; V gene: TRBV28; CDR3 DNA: TGTGCCATCGCAGGACAGGGGGCCATGAACACTGAAGCTTTCTTT; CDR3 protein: CAIAGQGAMNTEAFF
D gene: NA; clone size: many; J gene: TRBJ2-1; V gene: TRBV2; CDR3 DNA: TGTGCCAGCAGTGAAAAGGCCAGAAATGAGCAGTTCTTC; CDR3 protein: CASSEKARNEQFF
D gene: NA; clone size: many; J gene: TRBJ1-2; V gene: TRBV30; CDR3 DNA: TGTGCCTGGTTGGGGTCTTTTTATGGCTACACCTTC; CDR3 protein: CAWLGSFYGYTF
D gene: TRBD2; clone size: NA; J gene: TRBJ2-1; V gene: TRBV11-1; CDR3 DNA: TGTGCCAGCAGCTACCAACTAGCGGGTGAGCAGTTCTTC; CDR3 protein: CASSYQLAGEQFF
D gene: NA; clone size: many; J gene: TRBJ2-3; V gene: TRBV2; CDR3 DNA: TGTGCCAGCAGTGAAAGCCGGGAAAGGACAGATACGCAGTATTTT; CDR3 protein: CASSESRERTDTQYF
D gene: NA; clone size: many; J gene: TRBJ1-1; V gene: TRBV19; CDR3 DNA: TGTGCCAGTAGTATGTATGAGAGGAACACTGAAGCTTTCTTT; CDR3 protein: CASSMYERNTEAFF
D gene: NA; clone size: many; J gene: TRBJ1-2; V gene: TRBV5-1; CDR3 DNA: TGCGCCAGCAGCTTGGCCACTCATTATGGCTACACCTTC; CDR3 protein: CASSLATHYGYTF
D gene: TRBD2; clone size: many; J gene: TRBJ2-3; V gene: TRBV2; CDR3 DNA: TGTGCCAGCAGTGATGTTAGCGGGGGCCCACTTAGCACAGATACGCAGTATTTT; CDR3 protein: CASSDVSGGPLSTDTQYF
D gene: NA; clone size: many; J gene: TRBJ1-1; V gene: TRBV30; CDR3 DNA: TGTGCCTGGAGGAGGGGCTGGAACACTGAAGCTTTCTTT; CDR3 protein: CAWRRGWNTEAFF
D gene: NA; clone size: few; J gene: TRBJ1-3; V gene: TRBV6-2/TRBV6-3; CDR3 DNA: TGTGCCAGCAGTTACGTCAGGGCGTCCGGAAACACCATATATTTT; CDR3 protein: CASSYVRASGNTIYF
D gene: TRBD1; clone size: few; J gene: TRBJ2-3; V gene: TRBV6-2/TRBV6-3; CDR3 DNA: TGTGCCAGCAGTTCCTATTCGACAGGGGCATCAGATACGCAGTATTTT; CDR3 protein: CASSSYSTGASDTQYF
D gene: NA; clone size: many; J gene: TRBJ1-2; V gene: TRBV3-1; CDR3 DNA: TGTGCCAGCAGCCAATCCGTGGGTGGCTACACCTTC; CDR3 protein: CASSQSVGGYTF